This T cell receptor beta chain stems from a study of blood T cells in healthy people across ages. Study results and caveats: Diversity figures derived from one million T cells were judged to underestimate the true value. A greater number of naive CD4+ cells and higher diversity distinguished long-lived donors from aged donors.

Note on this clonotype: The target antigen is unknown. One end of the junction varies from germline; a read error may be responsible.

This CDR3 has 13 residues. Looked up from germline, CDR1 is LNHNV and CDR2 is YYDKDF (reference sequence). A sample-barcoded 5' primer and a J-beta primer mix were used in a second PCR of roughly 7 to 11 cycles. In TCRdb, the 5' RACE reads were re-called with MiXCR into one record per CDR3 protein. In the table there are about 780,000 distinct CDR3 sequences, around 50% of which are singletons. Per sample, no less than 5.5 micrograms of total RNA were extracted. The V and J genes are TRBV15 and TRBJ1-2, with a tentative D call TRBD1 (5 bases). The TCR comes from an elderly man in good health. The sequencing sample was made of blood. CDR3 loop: CATGRGVLGGYTF. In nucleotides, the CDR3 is TGTGCCACCGGCAGAGGGGTTTTGGGGGGCTACACCTTC.